The 14 T cell receptor beta chains below all came from one sample that was sequenced in a study of response to subunit inactivated influenza vaccine. TCRdb fed the RT-PCR reads into MiXCR, producing one record per CDR3 protein. The sample shows about half a million distinct CDR3 sequences, about 25% of them seen only once. The source was CD4+ T cells sorted from PBMCs, collected around 5 days after vaccination. The receptors come from a middle-aged man who received an inactivated influenza vaccine.

In DNA form, the CDR3 reads TGCAGTGCTAGGAATGGGGGCGGCAATCAGCCCCAGCATTTT. Translation: CSARNGGGNQPQHF. The rearrangement links TRBV20-1 to TRBJ1-5; tentative D call: TRBD1 (6 bases). V lost 3 bases and J lost 2, with 11 bases in between. The CDR3 length is 14 residues. CDR1 DFQATT and CDR2 SNEGSKA come from the germline V gene (reference sequence).

This clonotype was seen only a few times. The V gene is TRBV10-3, the J gene TRBJ2-5; 9 bases align to TRBD1. The CDR3 totals 15 residues. Germline V gene lookup returns CDR1 ENHRY and CDR2 SYGVKD. The junction had 9 bases not matched to a gene; V was cut back by 5 bases and J by 5 bases. CDR3 bases: TGTGCCATCAGTAGAATACAGGGGGCGGAGGAGACCCAGTACTTC. Its translation is CAISRIQGAEETQYF.

The chain combines TRBV9 with TRBJ2-7; possible D gene TRBD2, 5 bases. In germline, CDR1 is SGDLS, CDR2 YYNGEE. V was trimmed by 0 bases and J by 5 bases, leaving 12 bases between them. The CDR3 totals 14 residues. The CDR3 bases are TGTGCCAGCAGCGTAGACGAGGGTTGGGACGAGCAGTACTTC. This encodes CASSVDEGWDEQYF. The complete variable domain, with remaining parts taken from reference TRBV9 and TRBJ2-7, reads DSGVTQTPKHLITATGQRVTLRCSPRSGDLSVYWYQQSLDQGLQFLIQYYNGEERAKGNILERFSAQQFPDLHSELNLSSLELGDSALYFCASSVDEGWDEQYFGPGTRLTVT.

This clonotype was detected ten times or more. The chain is built from TRBV29-1 and TRBJ2-3; a possible D gene is TRBD1 (6 bases). Germline CDR1 is SQVTM and CDR2 is ANQGSEA. V was clipped by 4 bases and J by 5 bases, with 19 bases between them. This CDR3 is built from 15 residues. The CDR3 coding sequence is TGCAGCGTTGCCCAGGCAGGGGCCATTGGAGATACGCAGTATTTT. It specifies CSVAQAGAIGDTQYF.

This rearrangement joins TRBV12-3 or TRBV12-4 to TRBJ2-1; 8 nucleotides match TRBD1. CDR3 length: 13 residues. Unmatched junction bases numbered 2, after V lost 6 bases and J lost 4 bases. In nucleotides, the CDR3 is TGTGCCAGCAGGAGGGACAGGTACAATGAGCAGTTCTTC. It is translated as CASRRDRYNEQFF.

The V call is TRBV5-1, the J call TRBJ2-7; TRBD1 matches at 8 bases. With 0 bases clipped from V and 5 bases from J, the junction kept 7 bases outside the gene matches. Germline V gene lookup returns CDR1 SGHRS and CDR2 YFSETQ. The CDR3 length is 15 residues. CDR3 amino acids: CASSLEGRGPDEQYF. In nucleotides, the CDR3 is TGCGCCAGCAGCTTGGAAGGCAGGGGGCCGGACGAGCAGTACTTC.

This clonotype was counted between two and nine times. The chain carries TRBV29-1 and TRBJ2-1; 8 bases align to TRBD2. Per germline, CDR1 SQVTM and CDR2 ANQGSEA. The CDR3 runs 16 residues. Trimming removed 1 base from V and 4 bases from J; junction bases left unmatched: 9. CDR3 coding DNA: TGCAGCGTTGAAGTTATAGCGGGGATACTGTACAATGAGCAGTTCTTC. It yields the protein CSVEVIAGILYNEQFF.

The chain employs TRBV6-2 or TRBV6-3 and TRBJ1-5; maybe TRBD1 (6 bases). Germline loops: CDR1 MNHEY, CDR2 SVGEGT. Trimming removed 6 bases from V and 6 bases from J, with 15 bases in between. The CDR3 has 14 amino acids. DNA of the CDR3: TGTGCCAGCAGCTTTACAGGGAATGGTCAGCCCCAGCATTTT. Its translation: CASSFTGNGQPQHF.

This clonotype was recorded at least ten times. The rearrangement joins TRBV19 to TRBJ2-3; D possibly corresponds to TRBD2 (6 bases). This CDR3 has 14 residues. In germline, CDR1 is LNHDA, CDR2 SQIVND (reference sequence). V was trimmed by 5 bases and J by 1 base, leaving 10 bases between them. The CDR3 region is CASSRDFRTDTQYF. The DNA for the CDR3 is TGTGCCAGTAGTCGGGACTTCCGCACAGATACGCAGTATTTT. The full variable domain, rest sourced from reference TRBV19 and TRBJ2-3, is DGGITQSPKYLFRKEGQNVTLSCEQNLNHDAMYWYRQDPGQGLRLIYYSQIVNDFQKGDIAEGYSVSREKKESFPLTVTSAQKNPTAFYLCASSRDFRTDTQYFGPGTRLTVL.

The chain employs TRBV29-1 and TRBJ2-3, with D unresolved. Germline-derived CDR1 and CDR2 are SQVTM and ANQGSEA. The CDR3 runs 11 residues. V shed 4 bases and J shed 6 bases, with 8 bases lying between them. CDR3 protein: CSVVPGDTQYF. CDR3 coding DNA: TGCAGCGTTGTCCCTGGCGATACGCAGTATTTT.

Only a few counts were recorded for this clonotype. This rearrangement joins TRBV12-3 or TRBV12-4 to TRBJ2-4; D not certain. The CDR3 is made up of 14 amino acids. Trimming stripped 0 bases from V and 2 bases from J, with 5 bases between. The CDR3: CASSLASTKNIQYF. The CDR3 region has the DNA TGTGCCAGCAGTTTAGCATCTACCAAAAACATTCAGTACTTC.

Ten or more counts support this clonotype. The gene calls are TRBV29-1 and TRBJ2-5, with TRBD1 as a possible D gene (8 bases). CDR3 length: 13 amino acids. Trimming took 7 bases from V and 5 from J, leaving 17 bases between them. Germline values: CDR1 SQVTM, CDR2 ANQGSEA. CDR3 protein: CSGGGGQVETQYF. The CDR3 bases are TGCAGCGGGGGAGGGGGACAGGTGGAGACCCAGTACTTC.

At least ten counts were recorded for this clonotype. The chain employs TRBV29-1 and TRBJ2-5; 8 bases are shared with TRBD2. Looked up from germline, CDR1 is SQVTM and CDR2 is ANQGSEA. V gave up 8 bases and J gave up 3 bases; unmatched junction bases: 8. The CDR3 runs to 13 residues. CDR3 sequence reads: CSLRPGLEETQYF. CDR3 coding DNA: TGCAGCCTCCGACCGGGACTAGAAGAGACCCAGTACTTC.

The chain carries TRBV10-2 and TRBJ2-7, with 8 bases aligning to TRBD2. Trimming cost V 2 bases and J 2 bases; bases outside gene matches: 5. Germline V gene data show CDR1 as WSHSY and CDR2 as SAAADI. The CDR3 consists of 15 residues. The CDR3 protein is CASSEPAGGTYEQYF. For the CDR3, the DNA is TGCGCCAGCAGTGAGCCTGCGGGAGGTACCTACGAGCAGTACTTC.